This is a list of T cell receptor beta chains from one sample in a study of beta chain features in type 1 diabetes. TCRdb's table, derived via immunoSEQ multiplex PCR, lists solely in-frame clones and lacks some. Among 150,000 to 200,000 clones listed, around 63% were seen once. Material: naive CD4+ T cells from blood. Every receptor here comes from a man aged 30 to 39 with type 1 diabetes. The CDR3 runs from the conserved cysteine through the conserved F or W. The D gene is left open where the match is weak. Clone size appears in some rows only: once, few, many, or a class for an expanded clone.

abundance	v_gene	j_gene	d_gene	CDR3aa	CDR3nt
-	TRBV30	TRBJ1-4	TRBD1	CAWSPGTGWGEKLFF	TGTGCCTGGAGCCCCGGGACAGGCTGGGGTGAAAAACTGTTTTTT
-	TRBV2	TRBJ2-3	TRBD1	CASSEDRGLTDTQYF	TGTGCCAGCAGTGAGGACAGGGGGCTTACAGATACGCAGTATTTT
-	TRBV7-9	TRBJ2-7	TRBD1	CASGTGTGFYEQYF	TGTGCCAGCGGCACCGGGACAGGCTTCTACGAGCAGTACTTC
-	TRBV30	TRBJ1-2	-	CAWSRGGYGYTF	TGTGCCTGGAGCCGGGGGGGCTATGGCTACACCTTC
-	TRBV9	TRBJ2-5	-	CASSVYPEVETQYF	TGTGCCAGCAGCGTATATCCTGAGGTGGAGACCCAGTACTTC
-	TRBV25-1	TRBJ1-6	-	CASTPTRGGESPLHF	TGTGCCAGCACCCCAACGAGGGGCGGGGAATCACCCCTCCACTTT
-	TRBV7-9	TRBJ2-3	TRBD1	CASSPRTGILADTQYF	TGTGCCAGCAGCCCGCGGACAGGGATTCTGGCAGATACGCAGTATTTT
-	TRBV7-2	TRBJ2-7	-	CASSSRRGIYEQYF	TGTGCCAGCAGCTCTCGCAGGGGAATCTACGAGCAGTACTTC
few	TRBV30	TRBJ1-3	-	CAWSADSLWGNTIYF	TGTGCCTGGAGTGCGGACAGCCTTTGGGGGAACACCATATATTTT
-	TRBV7-2	TRBJ1-2	TRBD1	CASSLDRGDYTF	TGTGCCAGCAGCTTAGACAGGGGAGACTACACCTTC
-	TRBV30	TRBJ2-6	TRBD1	CAWSVSRTGGPGANVLTF	TGTGCCTGGAGTGTATCCCGGACAGGGGGTCCCGGGGCCAACGTCCTGACTTTC
-	TRBV29-1	TRBJ2-5	TRBD2	CSVALAGVQETQYF	TGCAGCGTTGCATTAGCGGGGGTCCAAGAGACCCAGTACTTC
-	TRBV4-3	TRBJ2-3	TRBD2	CARPGTRNTDTQYF	TGCGCCAGGCCCGGGACTAGGAACACAGATACGCAGTATTTT
-	TRBV25-1	TRBJ2-7	-	CASSEFVGEQYF	TGTGCCAGCAGTGAATTTGTTGGCGAGCAGTACTTC
few	TRBV30	TRBJ2-5	-	CAWTGQEGETQYF	TGTGCCTGGACCGGACAGGAGGGAGAGACCCAGTACTTC
-	TRBV29-1	TRBJ2-1	TRBD2	CSVPGTTSNNEQFF	TGCAGCGTGCCTGGGACTACCTCCAACAATGAGCAGTTCTTC
-	TRBV29-1	TRBJ2-2	-	CSASVDATGELFF	TGCAGTGCATCGGTGGACGCCACCGGGGAGCTGTTTTTT
few	TRBV9	TRBJ2-3	TRBD2	CASSLAGVPDTQYF	TGTGCCAGCAGCCTAGCGGGGGTGCCAGATACGCAGTATTTT
-	TRBV7-2	TRBJ1-6	-	CASSSGRNSPLHF	TGTGCCAGCAGCTCGGGACGTAATTCACCCCTCCACTTT
-	TRBV11-2	TRBJ2-1	TRBD2	CASRRPSGGTEQFF	TGTGCCAGCAGACGTCCTAGCGGGGGAACTGAGCAGTTCTTC
-	TRBV9	TRBJ2-3	-	CASSPQSPDTQYF	TGTGCCAGCAGCCCCCAGAGTCCAGATACGCAGTATTTT
-	TRBV9	TRBJ2-7	TRBD2	CASSEGAGVTYEQYF	TGTGCCAGCAGCGAGGGAGCGGGAGTAACCTACGAGCAGTACTTC
-	TRBV13	TRBJ2-5	TRBD2	CASSSLGTRIRETQYF	TGTGCCAGCAGCTCACTCGGGACTAGGATCCGGGAGACCCAGTACTTC
-	TRBV30	TRBJ2-5	TRBD2	CAWSRGGSQETQYF	TGTGCCTGGAGCAGAGGCGGGAGTCAAGAGACCCAGTACTTC
-	TRBV7-9	TRBJ1-1	TRBD1	CASSLDRDTEAFF	TGTGCCAGCAGCCTGGACAGGGACACTGAAGCTTTCTTT
-	TRBV10-3	TRBJ2-7	TRBD2	CAITRTSGTSYEQYF	TGTGCCATCACTAGGACTAGCGGGACCTCCTACGAGCAGTACTTC
-	TRBV19	TRBJ2-6	-	CATKVSGANVLTF	TGTGCCACCAAAGTCTCTGGGGCCAACGTCCTGACTTTC
once	TRBV28	TRBJ2-1	-	CASSSTSREQFF	TGTGCCAGCAGTTCTACTAGCCGCGAGCAGTTCTTC
few	TRBV29-1	TRBJ2-5	-	CSVPEAGLTGTQYF	TGCAGCGTCCCCGAGGCAGGCTTAACAGGGACCCAGTACTTC
few	TRBV20-1	TRBJ2-7	-	CSASEFLKQYF	TGCAGTGCTAGTGAGTTTCTCAAGCAGTACTTC
-	TRBV5-8	TRBJ1-1	-	CASSWDLSNTEAFF	TGTGCCAGCAGCTGGGACCTCTCGAACACTGAAGCTTTCTTT
-	TRBV6-5	TRBJ2-1	-	CASSYSGSSEQFF	TGTGCCAGCAGTTACTCAGGGTCAAGTGAGCAGTTCTTC